This TCR beta chain originates from a study of blood T cell repertoires in COVID-19. Sequenced by immunoSEQ multiplex PCR; TCRdb stores in-frame clones only, minus some. The sample has approximately 160,000 clones; 60% to 85% are singletons. The germline CDR1 and CDR2 sequences are SGHNT and YYREEE (reference sequence). The germline V and J ends were trimmed by 3 bases and 11 bases, with 14 bases remaining between them. The CDR3 has 13 residues. The source material was peripheral blood. The chain employs TRBV5-4 and TRBJ1-4; D gene uncertain. This sequence originates from a man aged 65-85 years with acute or convalescent COVID-19. The CDR3 DNA reads TGTGCCAGCAGCTCCCAACCTCCCGGGAAACTGTTTTTT. It specifies CASSSQPPGKLFF.